This TCR beta chain was obtained from a study of blood T cell repertoires in COVID-19. Methods used by the authors: Nucleated cell number was recorded as an estimate derived from reference gene primer amplification. Sequencing was performed with immunoSEQ multiplex PCR; in TCRdb, only in-frame clones are kept and a portion is missing. V and J calls and clone size are copied from that table; D and trimming were computed from the DNA. The data show about 320,000 clones, 89% seen once. Germline CDR1 and CDR2: SGDLS and YYNGEE. The J segment lost 2 bases and the V segment lost 2 bases, leaving 6 bases of the junction unmatched. CDR3 length equals 16 residues.

The sequencing sample was made of PBMCs or T cells enriched from blood (not recorded which). V usage is TRBV9 and J usage is TRBJ2-3, with TRBD2 matching 9 bases. The origin of this receptor is a man between 60 and 70 years old who had recovered from COVID-19. The CDR3 sequence: CASSVQPGLATDTQYF. The CDR3 DNA sequence: TGTGCCAGCAGCGTCCAACCGGGACTAGCCACAGATACGCAGTATTTT.